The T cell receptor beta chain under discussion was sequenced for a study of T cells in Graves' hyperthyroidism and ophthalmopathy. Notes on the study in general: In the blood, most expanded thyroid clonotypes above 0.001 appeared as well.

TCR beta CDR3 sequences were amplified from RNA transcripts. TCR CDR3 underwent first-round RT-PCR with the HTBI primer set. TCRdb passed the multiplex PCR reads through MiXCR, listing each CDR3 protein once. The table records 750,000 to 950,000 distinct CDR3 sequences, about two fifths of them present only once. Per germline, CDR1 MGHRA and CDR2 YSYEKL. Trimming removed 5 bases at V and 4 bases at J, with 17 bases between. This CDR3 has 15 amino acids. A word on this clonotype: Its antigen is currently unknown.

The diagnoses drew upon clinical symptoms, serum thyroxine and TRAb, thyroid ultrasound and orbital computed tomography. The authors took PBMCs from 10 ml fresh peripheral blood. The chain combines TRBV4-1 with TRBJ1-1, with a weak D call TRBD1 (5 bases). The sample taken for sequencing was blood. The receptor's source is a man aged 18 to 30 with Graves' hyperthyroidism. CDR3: CASSVDSLPVTEAFF. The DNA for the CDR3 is TGCGCCAGCAGCGTCGACAGCCTACCTGTCACTGAAGCTTTCTTT.